This T cell receptor beta chain was found in a study of T cells in Graves' hyperthyroidism and ophthalmopathy. Study-level points and caveats: Most thyroid clonotypes with frequency above 0.001 were detected in blood. Onset of ophthalmopathy came a median 6.5 months after the model predicted it.

V was clipped by 6 bases and J by 6 bases, with 12 bases between them. This CDR3 has 13 residues. TCR beta CDR3 sequences were amplified from RNA transcripts. Initially, a first-round RT-PCR of the TCR CDR3 employed the HTBI primer set. TCRdb redid the calling of the multiplex PCR reads with MiXCR, one entry per CDR3 protein. The table lists some 510,000 distinct CDR3 sequences, 46% of them singletons, with approximately 8.2% in the top ten. This clonotype has more than one count but fewer than ten. The antigen is unknown. Researchers defined stable Graves' hyperthyroidism as no ophthalmopathy progression within 18 months. Uncontrolled infections, other autoimmune diseases, pregnancy or lactation led to exclusion of patients.

This TCR was sampled from a woman under 30 with Graves' hyperthyroidism. The rearrangement uses TRBV12-3 or TRBV12-4 and TRBJ1-5; TRBD1 is a possible D gene (6 bases). Material: peripheral blood or thyroid tissue (not recorded which). CDR3 bases: TGTGCCAGCAGATTGAGGGGGGCTCAGCCCCAGCATTTT. Translation: CASRLRGAQPQHF.